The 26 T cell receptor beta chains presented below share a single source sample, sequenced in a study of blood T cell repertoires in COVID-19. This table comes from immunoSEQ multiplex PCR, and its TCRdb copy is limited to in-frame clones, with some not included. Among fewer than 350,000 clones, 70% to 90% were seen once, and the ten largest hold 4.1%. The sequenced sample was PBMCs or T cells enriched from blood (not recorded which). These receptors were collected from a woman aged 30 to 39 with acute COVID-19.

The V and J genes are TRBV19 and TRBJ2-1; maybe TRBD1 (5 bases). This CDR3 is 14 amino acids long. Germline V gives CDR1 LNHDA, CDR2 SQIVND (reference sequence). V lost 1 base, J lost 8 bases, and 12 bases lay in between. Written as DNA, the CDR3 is TGTGCCAGTAGTATAGGTTCAGGGTCCGATGAGCAGTTCTTC. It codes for CASSIGSGSDEQFF.

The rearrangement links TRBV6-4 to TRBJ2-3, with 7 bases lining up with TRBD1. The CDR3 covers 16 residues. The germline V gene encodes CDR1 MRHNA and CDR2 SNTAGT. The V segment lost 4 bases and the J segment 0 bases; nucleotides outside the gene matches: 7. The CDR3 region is CASSATGFSSTDTQYF. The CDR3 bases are TGTGCCAGCAGTGCGACAGGGTTTTCTAGCACAGATACGCAGTATTTT.

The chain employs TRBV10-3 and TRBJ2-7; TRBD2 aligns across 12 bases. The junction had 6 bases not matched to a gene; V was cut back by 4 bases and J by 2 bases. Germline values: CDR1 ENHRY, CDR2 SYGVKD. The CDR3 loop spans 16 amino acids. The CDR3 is CAISGGGLAGTYEQYF. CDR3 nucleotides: TGTGCCATCAGTGGGGGAGGACTAGCGGGAACCTACGAGCAGTACTTC.

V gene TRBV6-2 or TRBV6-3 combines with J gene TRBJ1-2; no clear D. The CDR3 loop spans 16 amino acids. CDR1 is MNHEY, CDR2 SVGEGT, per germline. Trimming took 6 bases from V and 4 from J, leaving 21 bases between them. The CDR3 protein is CASSPGEGRVSYGYTF. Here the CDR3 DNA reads TGTGCCAGCAGCCCCGGGGAGGGTCGTGTGTCCTATGGCTACACCTTC.

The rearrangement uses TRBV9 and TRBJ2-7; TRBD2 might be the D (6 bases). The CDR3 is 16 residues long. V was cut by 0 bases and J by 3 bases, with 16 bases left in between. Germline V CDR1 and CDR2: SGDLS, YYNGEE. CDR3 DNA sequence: TGTGCCAGCAGCGTAGGGTTAGCGGCGGAGGTCTACGAGCAGTACTTC. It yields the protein CASSVGLAAEVYEQYF.

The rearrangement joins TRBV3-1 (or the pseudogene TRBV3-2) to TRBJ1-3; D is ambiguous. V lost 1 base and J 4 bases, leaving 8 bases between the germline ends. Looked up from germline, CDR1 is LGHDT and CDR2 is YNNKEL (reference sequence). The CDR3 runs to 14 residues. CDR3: CASSQGRVGNTIYF. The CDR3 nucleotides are TGTGCCAGCAGCCAAGGGAGGGTCGGAAACACCATATATTTT.

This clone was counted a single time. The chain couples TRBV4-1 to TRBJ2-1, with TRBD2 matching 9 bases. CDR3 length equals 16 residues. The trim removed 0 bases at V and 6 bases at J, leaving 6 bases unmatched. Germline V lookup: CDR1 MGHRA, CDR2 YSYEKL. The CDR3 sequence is CASSQDWLAGLNEQFF. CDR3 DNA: TGCGCCAGCAGCCAAGATTGGCTAGCGGGACTCAATGAGCAGTTCTTC.

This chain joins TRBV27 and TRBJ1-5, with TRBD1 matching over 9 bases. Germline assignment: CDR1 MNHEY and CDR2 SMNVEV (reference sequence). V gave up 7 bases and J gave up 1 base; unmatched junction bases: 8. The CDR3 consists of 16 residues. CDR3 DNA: TGTGCCAGCAAGGCGTCGGGACAGGGCAGCAATCAGCCCCAGCATTTT. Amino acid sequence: CASKASGQGSNQPQHF.

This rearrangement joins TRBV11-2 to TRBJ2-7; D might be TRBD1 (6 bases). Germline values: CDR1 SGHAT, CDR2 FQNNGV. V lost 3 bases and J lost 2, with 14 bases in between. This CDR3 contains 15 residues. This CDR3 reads CASSFAGDTTYEQYF. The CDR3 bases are TGTGCCAGCAGCTTTGCAGGGGACACCACCTACGAGCAGTACTTC.

DNA of the CDR3: TGTGCCGTCGGGACAGGGAACACCGGGGAGCTGTTTTTT. Residues: CAVGTGNTGELFF. V is TRBV5-4 and J is TRBJ2-2; 8 nucleotides align to TRBD1. Germline V CDR1 and CDR2: SGHNT, YYREEE (reference sequence). The V segment lost 10 bases and the J segment 1 base; nucleotides outside the gene matches: 3. The CDR3 runs 13 residues.

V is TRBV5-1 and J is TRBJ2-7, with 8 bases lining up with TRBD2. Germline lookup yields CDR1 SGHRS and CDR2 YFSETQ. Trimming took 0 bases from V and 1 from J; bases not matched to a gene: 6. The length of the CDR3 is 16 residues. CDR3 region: CASSLEGLEFSYEQYF. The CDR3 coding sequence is TGCGCCAGCAGCTTGGAGGGACTAGAGTTTTCCTACGAGCAGTACTTC.

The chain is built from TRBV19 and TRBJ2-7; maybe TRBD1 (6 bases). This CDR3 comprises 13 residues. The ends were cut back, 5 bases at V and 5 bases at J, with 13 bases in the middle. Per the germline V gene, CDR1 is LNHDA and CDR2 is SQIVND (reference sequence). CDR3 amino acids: CASSYQGSHEQYF. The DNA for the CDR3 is TGTGCCAGTAGTTATCAGGGGAGCCACGAGCAGTACTTC.

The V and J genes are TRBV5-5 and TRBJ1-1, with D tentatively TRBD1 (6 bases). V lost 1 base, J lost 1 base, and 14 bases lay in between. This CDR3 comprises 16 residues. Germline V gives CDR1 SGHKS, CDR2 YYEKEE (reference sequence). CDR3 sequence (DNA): TGTGCCAGCAGCTTGCTTAGGGGGAGAGGGAACACTGAAGCTTTCTTT. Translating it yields CASSLLRGRGNTEAFF.

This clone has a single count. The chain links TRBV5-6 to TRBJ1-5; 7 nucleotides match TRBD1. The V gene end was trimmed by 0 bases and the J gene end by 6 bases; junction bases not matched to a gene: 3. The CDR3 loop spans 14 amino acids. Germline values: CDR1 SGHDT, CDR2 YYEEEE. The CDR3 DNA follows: TGTGCCAGCAGCTTGGGACAGGGAGTTCAGCCCCAGCATTTT. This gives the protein CASSLGQGVQPQHF.

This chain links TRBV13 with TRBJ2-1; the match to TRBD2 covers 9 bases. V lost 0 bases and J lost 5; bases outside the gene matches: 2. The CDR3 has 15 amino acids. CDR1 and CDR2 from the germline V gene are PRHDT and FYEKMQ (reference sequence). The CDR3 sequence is CASSLGAGGNNEQFF. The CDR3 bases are TGTGCCAGCAGCTTAGGGGCGGGAGGGAACAATGAGCAGTTCTTC.

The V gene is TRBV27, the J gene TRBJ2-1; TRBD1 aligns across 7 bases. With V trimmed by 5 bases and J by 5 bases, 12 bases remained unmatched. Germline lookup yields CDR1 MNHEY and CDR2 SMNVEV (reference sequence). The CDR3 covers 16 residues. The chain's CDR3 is CASSTRQGIQNNEQFF. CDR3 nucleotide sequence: TGTGCCAGCAGTACCAGACAGGGAATTCAAAACAATGAGCAGTTCTTC.

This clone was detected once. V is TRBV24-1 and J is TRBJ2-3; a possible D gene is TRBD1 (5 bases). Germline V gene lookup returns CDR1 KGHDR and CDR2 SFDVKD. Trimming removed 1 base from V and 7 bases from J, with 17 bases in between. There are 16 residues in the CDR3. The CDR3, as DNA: TGTGCCACCAGTGATTTCCAGGGTGCTAAAACCTATACGCAGTATTTT. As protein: CATSDFQGAKTYTQYF.

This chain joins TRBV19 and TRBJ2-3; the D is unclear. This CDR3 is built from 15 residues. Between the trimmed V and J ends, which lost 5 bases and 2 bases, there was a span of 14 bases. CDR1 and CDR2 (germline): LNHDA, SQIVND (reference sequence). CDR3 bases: TGTGCCAGTAGTTACAATGCCCTAGACACAGATACGCAGTATTTT. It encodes CASSYNALDTDTQYF.

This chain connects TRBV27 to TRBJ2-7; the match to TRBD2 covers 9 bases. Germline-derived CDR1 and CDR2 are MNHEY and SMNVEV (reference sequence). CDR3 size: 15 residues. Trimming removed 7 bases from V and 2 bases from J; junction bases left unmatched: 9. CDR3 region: CASKREGGRAYEQYF. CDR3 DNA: TGTGCCAGCAAGAGGGAAGGCGGGAGGGCCTACGAGCAGTACTTC.

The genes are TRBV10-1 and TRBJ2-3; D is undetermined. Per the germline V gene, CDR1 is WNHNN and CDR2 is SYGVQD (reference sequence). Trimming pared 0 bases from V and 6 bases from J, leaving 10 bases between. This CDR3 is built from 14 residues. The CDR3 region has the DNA TGCGCCAGCAGTGAGTCTCAGGTGCTGGATACGCAGTATTTT. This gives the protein CASSESQVLDTQYF.

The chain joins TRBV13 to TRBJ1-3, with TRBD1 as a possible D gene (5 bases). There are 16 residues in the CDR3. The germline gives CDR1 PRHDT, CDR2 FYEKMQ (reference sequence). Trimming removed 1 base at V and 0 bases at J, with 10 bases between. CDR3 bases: TGTGCCAGCAGCTTAGTAGGGACTATCTCTGGAAACACCATATATTTT. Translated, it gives CASSLVGTISGNTIYF.

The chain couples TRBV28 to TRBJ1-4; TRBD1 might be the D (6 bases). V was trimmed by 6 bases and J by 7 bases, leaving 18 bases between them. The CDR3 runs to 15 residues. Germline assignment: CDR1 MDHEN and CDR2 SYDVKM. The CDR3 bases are TGTGCCAGCAGCACCCCCCCAGGGGAGGGTGAAAAACTGTTTTTT. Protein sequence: CASSTPPGEGEKLFF.

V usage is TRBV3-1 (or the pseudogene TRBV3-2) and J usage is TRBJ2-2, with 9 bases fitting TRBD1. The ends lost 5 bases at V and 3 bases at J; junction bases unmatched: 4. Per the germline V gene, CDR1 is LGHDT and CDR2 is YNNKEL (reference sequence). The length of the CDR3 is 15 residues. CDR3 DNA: TGTGCCAGCAGCTTACAGGGGGCTCACACCGGGGAGCTGTTTTTT. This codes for CASSLQGAHTGELFF.

The CDR3 is CAWRRGRGLYEQYF. The CDR3 region has the DNA TGTGCCTGGAGGCGGGGCAGGGGGCTTTACGAGCAGTACTTC. The chain joins TRBV30 to TRBJ2-7, with 8 bases aligning to TRBD1. In germline, CDR1 is GTSNPN, CDR2 SVGIG (reference sequence). CDR3 length equals 14 residues. V gave up 3 bases and J gave up 4 bases; unmatched junction bases: 8.

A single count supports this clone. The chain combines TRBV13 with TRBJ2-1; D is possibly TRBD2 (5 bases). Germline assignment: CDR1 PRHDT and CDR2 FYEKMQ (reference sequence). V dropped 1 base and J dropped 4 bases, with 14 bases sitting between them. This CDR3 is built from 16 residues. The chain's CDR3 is CASSLEVGRVYNEQFF. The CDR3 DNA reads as TGTGCCAGCAGCTTAGAAGTCGGGCGGGTGTACAATGAGCAGTTCTTC.

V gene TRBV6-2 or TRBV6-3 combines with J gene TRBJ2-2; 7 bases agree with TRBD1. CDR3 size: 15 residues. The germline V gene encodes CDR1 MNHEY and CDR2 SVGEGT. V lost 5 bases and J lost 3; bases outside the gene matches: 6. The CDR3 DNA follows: TGTGCCAGCAGTCCCGACAGGGAGTACACCGGGGAGCTGTTTTTT. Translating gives CASSPDREYTGELFF.